This is a list of T cell receptor beta chains from one sample in a study of blood T cell repertoires in COVID-19. Sequenced by immunoSEQ multiplex PCR; TCRdb stores in-frame clones only, minus some. The sample has under 350,000 clones; about 82% are singletons. Sequencing was carried out using peripheral blood. These receptors originate from a human donor in a cohort sampled during active COVID-19. Each CDR3 is given with its conserved first and last residue. D genes are given only for firm matches. Part of the rows lack a size; the others show once, few, many or a class for expanded clones.

d_call	j_call	clone_size	v_call	cdr3_nt	cdr3_aa
TRBD1	TRBJ2-7	-	TRBV7-9	TGTGCCAGCAGCTCCCCCAGGGGGCGATCCGAGCAGTACTTC	CASSSPRGRSEQYF
TRBD2	TRBJ2-2	-	TRBV10-3	TGTGCCATAGCGGGCGGGGGAACGAACACCGGGGAGCTGTTTTTT	CAIAGGGTNTGELFF
-	TRBJ2-4	-	TRBV7-9	TGTGCCAGCAGCCTAGCCGGGATAGCCAAAAACATTCAGTACTTC	CASSLAGIAKNIQYF
TRBD1	TRBJ1-3	-	TRBV30	TGTGCCTGGGCTACGGGACAGGGCACTGGAAACACCATATATTTT	CAWATGQGTGNTIYF
-	TRBJ2-4	-	TRBV12-3/TRBV12-4	TGTGCCAGCAGTTATGAGGGTCCGGAGATTCAGTACTTC	CASSYEGPEIQYF
-	TRBJ1-1	few	TRBV9	TGTGCCAGCAGCGTAGAACAGGTGAACACTGAAGCTTTCTTT	CASSVEQVNTEAFF
-	TRBJ2-7	-	TRBV27	TGTGCCAGCAGTCCCCCACTTAAACCCTACGAGCAGTACTTC	CASSPPLKPYEQYF
-	TRBJ1-3	-	TRBV5-4	TGTGCCAGCAGCCGAGACAGGCTTGGAAACACCATATATTTT	CASSRDRLGNTIYF
-	TRBJ1-1	once	TRBV9	TGTGCCAGCAGCGCTACAACAGGGATGAACACTGAAGCTTTCTTT	CASSATTGMNTEAFF
-	TRBJ1-5	-	TRBV6-1	TGTGCCAGCAGTGAAGGGCGGCGACAGAGCTTATCATGGCCCCAGCATTTT	CASSEGRRQSLSWPQHF
-	TRBJ1-2	few	TRBV20-1	TGCAGTGCTAGTATGGGGGCTCTAGCTAACTATGGCTACACCTTC	CSASMGALANYGYTF
-	TRBJ2-3	-	TRBV24-1	TGTGCCACCAGTGATTCCTCCCCTAGCCAGGGCACAGATACGCAGTATTTT	CATSDSSPSQGTDTQYF
-	TRBJ1-6	-	TRBV6-1	TGTGCCAGCAGTGATCGACTGGGGGGGATTGGTAATTCACCCCTCCACTTT	CASSDRLGGIGNSPLHF
TRBD2	TRBJ2-7	-	TRBV15	TGTGCCACCAGCAGATGGCGGGGGGAAATTGGCGAGCAGTACTTC	CATSRWRGEIGEQYF
TRBD1	TRBJ2-1	-	TRBV6-5	TGTGCCAGCAGACGGGGACAGAGTTACAATGAGCAGTTCTTC	CASRRGQSYNEQFF
-	TRBJ2-7	-	TRBV7-3	TGTGCCAGCAGCATGGCCGGGATCAACTACGAGCAGTACTTC	CASSMAGINYEQYF
-	TRBJ1-1	-	TRBV15	TGTGCCACCAGCAGACCAAATGACAGAGAGGAGCCCTTTCTTGAAGCTTTCTTT	CATSRPNDREEPFLEAFF
TRBD1	TRBJ2-7	-	TRBV27	TGTGCCAGCAGGCCATACAGGGGATTAACTCTTGAGTACTTC	CASRPYRGLTLEYF
-	TRBJ1-2	-	TRBV19	TGTGCCACCACTCTAAAGGACAGCTTTAACTATGGCTACACCTTC	CATTLKDSFNYGYTF
TRBD1	TRBJ1-2	-	TRBV25-1	TGTGCCAGCAGTCCGGGACAGAATTTCTATGGCTACACCTTC	CASSPGQNFYGYTF
-	TRBJ1-3	-	TRBV9	TGTGCCAGCAGCGTAGCTCCGGTTCCTCCTGGAAACACCATATATTTT	CASSVAPVPPGNTIYF
TRBD2	TRBJ2-2	-	TRBV5-1	TGCGCCAGCAGCTTGGACGGGGGGACCGGGGAGCTGTTTTTT	CASSLDGGTGELFF
TRBD2	TRBJ2-2	-	TRBV7-8	TGTGCCAGCAGCCGTCTTATTTCGGGGGGCGGGGAGCTGTTTTTT	CASSRLISGGGELFF
TRBD2	TRBJ2-3	-	TRBV7-8	TGTGCCAGCAGCTCAGGACTAGCGGGGGCTGAGGGCAGCACAGATACGCAGTATTTT	CASSSGLAGAEGSTDTQYF
-	TRBJ1-3	-	TRBV3-1/TRBV3-2	TGTGCCAGCAGCCAGGCGGGGGGCACTGGAAACACCATATATTTT	CASSQAGGTGNTIYF
-	TRBJ2-1	few	TRBV6-1	TGTGCCAGCAGTGAGGGGGCCAGGCCCTACAATGAGCAGTTCTTC	CASSEGARPYNEQFF
-	TRBJ1-2	-	TRBV5-8	TGTGCCAGCAGCTTGGTTACAGGGAGACTCACCTTC	CASSLVTGRLTF
-	TRBJ1-1	-	TRBV6-1	TGTGCCAGCAGTGAACAGGGGAACACTGAAGCTTTCTTT	CASSEQGNTEAFF
TRBD1	TRBJ1-2	-	TRBV29-1	TGCAGCGCCCCAAAGGGGGCTCGAGAACGGGGCTACACCTTC	CSAPKGARERGYTF
-	TRBJ2-7	-	TRBV12-3/TRBV12-4	TGTGCCAGCAGTGTGACAGGTTACGAGCAGTACTTC	CASSVTGYEQYF
-	TRBJ2-3	-	TRBV6-6	TGTGCCAGCAGTTACTGGCTAGCTGGAGATACGCAGTATTTT	CASSYWLAGDTQYF
TRBD1	TRBJ1-1	-	TRBV5-1	TGCGCCAGCAGCTGGACAGGGCTGAACACTGAAGCTTTCTTT	CASSWTGLNTEAFF
TRBD1	TRBJ1-1	-	TRBV19	TGTGCCAGTAGTAGAAGGGGGCGCGACACTGAAGCTTTCTTT	CASSRRGRDTEAFF
-	TRBJ2-7	-	TRBV6-5	TGTGCCAGCAGTTACTCCCGGGGTTCGGCCTACGAGCAGTACTTC	CASSYSRGSAYEQYF
-	TRBJ1-4	-	TRBV30	TGTGCCTGGAGTGGACAATCCAATGAAAAACTGTTTTTT	CAWSGQSNEKLFF
-	TRBJ1-1	-	TRBV2	TGTGCCAGCAGTACAGGGAACACTGAAGCTTTCTTT	CASSTGNTEAFF
TRBD1	TRBJ2-7	few	TRBV5-4	TGTGCCAGCAGCCGAGACCGGGACAGGGGCTCCTACGAGCAGTACTTC	CASSRDRDRGSYEQYF
TRBD2	TRBJ2-5	-	TRBV7-2	TGTGCCAGCAGCACCTCCCTAGCGGGGGCGTTGGAGACCCAGTACTTC	CASSTSLAGALETQYF
-	TRBJ2-7	-	TRBV10-1	TGCGCCAGCAGTGTGTTCCCTGGCCCCTACAGACAGAAGGATACCCACGAGCAGTACTTC	CASSVFPGPYRQKDTHEQYF
-	TRBJ1-2	-	TRBV12-3/TRBV12-4	TGTGCCAGCAGACCAGACATTCACTATGGCTACACCTTC	CASRPDIHYGYTF